What follows are 27 T cell receptor beta chains derived from one specimen sequenced in a study of CD8 T cells in ankylosing spondylitis. One entry per CDR3 protein results from TCRdb running MiXCR on the 5' RACE reads. The table has 300,000 to 400,000 distinct CDR3 sequences, roughly 10% seen once. The sample consisted of blood, either unsorted or a sorted T cell fraction (not recorded which). The receptor set was obtained from a female donor with ankylosing spondylitis or in good health (not recorded which).

This clonotype turned up a few times. The genes are TRBV19 and TRBJ1-5; weak D call: TRBD1 (6 bases). This CDR3 has 14 amino acids. Trimming pared 1 base from V and 4 bases from J, leaving 8 bases between. The germline CDR1 and CDR2 sequences are LNHDA and SQIVND (reference sequence). CDR3 region: CASSIATGNQPQHF. The CDR3 nucleotides read TGTGCCAGTAGTATAGCCACAGGGAATCAGCCCCAGCATTTT.

The J gene is TRBJ2-2, the V gene TRBV5-1; 8 bases map to TRBD2. The CDR3 spans 17 residues. The V gene's germline CDR1 is SGHRS and CDR2 YFSETQ. V shed 5 bases and J 7 bases; nucleotides not matched to a gene: 16. The CDR3 DNA follows: TGCGCCAGCAGAATCTATGTCGGGAGGGCCGAGAACGGGGAGCTGTTTTTT. Translating it yields CASRIYVGRAENGELFF.

This clonotype has just a few counts. The chain employs TRBV7-2 and TRBJ2-1; D gene uncertain. This CDR3 is 11 amino acids long. Looked up from germline, CDR1 is SGHTA and CDR2 is FQGNSA. V was shortened by 6 bases and J by 5 bases, with 5 bases between the two germline ends. This chain's CDR3 is CASRVDNEQFF. CDR3 bases: TGTGCCAGCAGGGTCGACAATGAGCAGTTCTTC.

The chain employs TRBV20-1 and TRBJ2-1; 7 bases agree with TRBD2. Germline values: CDR1 DFQATT, CDR2 SNEGSKA (reference sequence). CDR3 length: 16 amino acids. V lost 1 base to trimming and J lost 2 bases; unmatched junction nucleotides: 8. CDR3: CSARAPRGGTYNEQFF. CDR3 DNA: TGCAGTGCTAGAGCCCCACGGGGAGGGACCTACAATGAGCAGTTCTTC.

The rearrangement joins TRBV6-4 to TRBJ1-2; D may be TRBD1 (5 bases). This CDR3 region has 15 residues. V was shortened by 5 bases and J by 4 bases, with 17 bases between the two germline ends. Germline-derived CDR1 and CDR2 are MRHNA and SNTAGT. For the CDR3, the DNA is TGTGCCAGCAGTCGGGACCGGGCAGGAAGCTATGGCTACACCTTC. This translates into CASSRDRAGSYGYTF.

This clonotype was seen repeatedly, ten times or more. The junction departs from germline at one end; a sequencing error may be responsible. J is TRBJ1-1 and V is TRBV18; D remains unclear. The CDR3 length is 15 residues. Germline V gene data show CDR1 as KGHSH and CDR2 as LQKENI. The CDR3 nucleotides read TGTGCCAGCTCGCCACGCGGAGGAGTGAACACTGAAGCTTTCTTT. It specifies CASSPRGGVNTEAFF.

In its sample, this clonotype was seen many times. The gene calls are TRBV20-1 and TRBJ2-5, with D unclear. In germline, CDR1 is DFQATT, CDR2 SNEGSKA (reference sequence). The CDR3 totals 15 residues. V lost 5 bases and J 2 bases, leaving 18 bases between the germline ends. The CDR3: CSARTYRNTQETQYF. CDR3 bases: TGCAGTGCTCGTACGTATCGAAACACACAAGAGACCCAGTACTTC.

For this clonotype: This sequence may be a read error, since a much larger clone differs from it by one base. This sequence joins TRBV29-1 and TRBJ2-5; no clear D. The CDR3 covers 13 residues. Per the germline V gene, CDR1 is SQVTM and CDR2 is ANQGSEA. CDR3 protein: CIVEYGPKETQYF. The DNA of the CDR3 is TGCATCGTCGAATACGGGCCCAAAGAGACCCAGTACTTC. Full variable domain (outside the CDR3, taken from reference TRBV29-1 and TRBJ2-5): SAVISQKPSRDICQRGTSLTIQCQVDSQVTMMFWYRQQPGQSLTLIATANQGSEATYESGFVIDKFPISRPNLTFSTLTVSNMSPEDSSIYLCIVEYGPKETQYFGPGTRLLVL.

This clonotype was counted many times. This chain's CDR3 is CASSSGTFSGDTQYF. CDR3 in DNA: TGTGCCAGCAGCTCCGGGACTTTCTCTGGAGATACGCAGTATTTT. This rearrangement joins TRBV3-1 to TRBJ2-3; possibly TRBD2 for D (6 bases). V was pared by 5 bases and J by 5 bases, with 17 bases between. This CDR3 has 15 amino acids. Germline-derived CDR1 and CDR2 are LGHDT and YNNKEL (reference sequence).

Ten or more counts support this clonotype. The chain is built from TRBV24-1 and TRBJ1-1; 7 bases agree with TRBD1. Germline V gives CDR1 KGHDR, CDR2 SFDVKD. The CDR3 contains 13 residues. J lost 0 bases, V lost 7 bases, and 1 base had no gene match. The CDR3, as DNA: TGTGCCACCAGGGGACAGCTGAACACTGAAGCTTTCTTT. Protein product: CATRGQLNTEAFF.

This clonotype was observed at least ten times. The chain joins TRBV30 to TRBJ2-3, with 7 bases aligning to TRBD2. The junction had 8 bases not matched to a gene; V was cut back by 7 bases and J by 7 bases. The CDR3 spans 12 residues. The germline V gene has CDR1 GTSNPN and CDR2 SVGIG (reference sequence). The chain's CDR3 is CASHPGGYTQYF. The CDR3 DNA follows: TGTGCCTCCCACCCGGGGGGATATACGCAGTATTTT. Full variable domain (outside the CDR3, taken from reference TRBV30 and TRBJ2-3): SQTIHQWPATLVQPVGSPLSLECTVEGTSNPNLYWYRQAAGRGLQLLFYSVGIGQISSEVPQNLSASRPQDRQFILSSKKLLLSDSGFYLCASHPGGYTQYFGPGTRLTVL.

This clonotype was observed a single time. A clone one base away is much larger, so this may be a read error. The chain joins TRBV12-3 or TRBV12-4 to TRBJ1-5; D gene ambiguous. The CDR3 is made up of 13 amino acids. CDR3 sequence (DNA): TGTTCCAACTCAGAGAATAGCAATCAGCCCCAGCATTTT. It codes for CSNSENSNQPQHF.

The chain links TRBV20-1 to TRBJ1-1, with D uncertain. CDR1 and CDR2 (germline): DFQATT, SNEGSKA (reference sequence). There are 10 residues in the CDR3. V shed 6 bases and J shed 7 bases, with 9 bases lying between them. In DNA, the CDR3 is TGCAGTGCGACAAGAATTGAAGCTTTCTTT. As protein: CSATRIEAFF.

The rearrangement links TRBV6-1 to TRBJ2-1, with unresolved D. Germline V CDR1 and CDR2: MNHNS, SASEGT. This CDR3 contains 13 residues. Here the CDR3 DNA reads TGTGCGGCGGTCCCCCTCAACTACAATGAGCAGTTCTTC. Translating it yields CAAVPLNYNEQFF.

This clonotype was detected ten times or more. This rearrangement joins TRBV29-1 to TRBJ2-7; 10 bases fit TRBD1. J was trimmed by 3 bases and V by 7 bases; bases with no gene match: 3. CDR1 and CDR2 (germline): SQVTM, ANQGSEA. There are 12 residues in the CDR3. This CDR3 reads CSGRTGGYEQYF. In DNA form, the CDR3 reads TGCAGCGGCCGGACAGGGGGCTACGAGCAGTACTTC.

This clonotype has ten or more counts. V and J are TRBV4-2 and TRBJ2-1; D not resolved. The CDR3 length is 14 residues. Germline lookup yields CDR1 LGHNA and CDR2 YNFKEQ. V was cut by 0 bases and J by 9 bases, with 12 bases left in between. CDR3: CASSQESRPPEQFF. The CDR3 DNA follows: TGTGCCAGCAGCCAAGAGTCTAGGCCCCCTGAGCAGTTCTTC.

This clonotype was seen repeatedly, ten times or more. This chain uses TRBV10-3 with TRBJ2-2, with 8 bases matching TRBD2. The CDR3 extends over 15 amino acids. The germline V gene encodes CDR1 ENHRY and CDR2 SYGVKD. With 3 bases clipped from V and 0 bases from J, the junction kept 0 bases outside the gene matches. Written as DNA, the CDR3 is TGTGCCATCAGTGATAGCGGGACGAACACCGGGGAGCTGTTTTTT. This encodes CAISDSGTNTGELFF.

This clonotype has at least ten counts. The V and J genes are TRBV20-1 and TRBJ2-7; TRBD1 matches at 9 bases. The V segment lost 0 bases and the J segment 4 bases; nucleotides outside the gene matches: 7. CDR1 is DFQATT, CDR2 SNEGSKA, per germline (reference sequence). CDR3 length: 15 amino acids. CDR3 in DNA: TGCAGTGCTAGAGATTCCGGGACAGGGAGATACGAGCAGTACTTC. As protein: CSARDSGTGRYEQYF.

This clonotype was seen ten or more times. The chain uses TRBV24-1 and TRBJ2-2; 15 bases fit TRBD2. V lost 4 bases to trimming and J lost 7 bases; unmatched junction nucleotides: 9. Germline CDR1 and CDR2: KGHDR and SFDVKD. CDR3 length equals 18 residues. The CDR3 protein is CATSDWTSGGAYVGELFF. Here the CDR3 DNA reads TGTGCCACCAGTGACTGGACTAGCGGGGGGGCCTACGTCGGGGAGCTGTTTTTT.

This clonotype was seen ten or more times. This rearrangement joins TRBV11-2 to TRBJ1-1; D may be TRBD1 (5 bases). The germline CDR1 and CDR2 sequences are SGHAT and FQNNGV. This CDR3 region has 15 residues. The germline V and J ends were trimmed by 1 base and 4 bases, with 13 bases remaining between them. CDR3 sequence: CASSLARSGRTEAFF. The CDR3 DNA reads as TGTGCCAGCAGCTTAGCTAGATCGGGGCGCACTGAAGCTTTCTTT.

This clonotype showed up many times. This chain uses TRBV5-1 with TRBJ2-1, with D possibly TRBD2 on 5 matching bases. Trimming removed 0 bases from V and 7 bases from J, with 8 bases in between. This CDR3 is built from 13 residues. The germline CDR1 and CDR2 sequences are SGHRS and YFSETQ. The CDR3 here is CASSLVRGNEQFF. The CDR3 DNA reads as TGCGCCAGCAGCTTGGTTCGGGGAAATGAGCAGTTCTTC.

This clonotype came up many times. The gene calls are TRBV20-1 and TRBJ1-6; D might be TRBD1 (5 bases). The CDR3 spans 14 residues. Trimming took 6 bases from V and 7 from J, leaving 16 bases between them. Germline V gives CDR1 DFQATT, CDR2 SNEGSKA (reference sequence). The CDR3 loop reads CSAFEPGGNSPLHF. The CDR3, as DNA: TGCAGTGCCTTCGAACCGGGGGGGAATTCACCCCTCCACTTT.

This clonotype was recorded at least ten times. The chain recombines TRBV28 with TRBJ1-5; D uncertain. Trimming cost V 0 bases and J 3 bases, with 3 bases left between them. Germline V gene sequence: CDR1 MDHEN, CDR2 SYDVKM. The length of the CDR3 is 13 residues. CDR3 nucleotides: TGTGCCAGCAGTTTATGGACCAATCAGCCCCAGCATTTT. This translates into CASSLWTNQPQHF. Supplemented by reference TRBV28 and TRBJ1-5, the full variable domain reads DVKVTQSSRYLVKRTGEKVFLECVQDMDHENMFWYRQDPGLGLRLIYFSYDVKMKEKGDIPEGYSVSREKKERFSLILESASTNQTSMYLCASSLWTNQPQHFGDGTRLSIL.

This clonotype has at least ten counts. V and J are TRBV3-1 and TRBJ1-3; no firm D call. Germline-derived CDR1 and CDR2 are LGHDT and YNNKEL (reference sequence). Trimming took 2 bases from V and 7 from J, leaving 9 bases between them. The CDR3 spans 13 residues. The CDR3 coding sequence is TGTGCCAGCAGCCAAAGGGCGAAGAACACCATATATTTT. This gives the protein CASSQRAKNTIYF.

This clonotype was counted many times. For the CDR3, the DNA is TGTGCCAGCAGTTACAGCCTAGGTGTTTCACCCCTCCACTTT. Its protein product is CASSYSLGVSPLHF. The V gene is TRBV6-2 or TRBV6-3, the J gene TRBJ1-6; no definite D call. This CDR3 spans 14 amino acids. Trimming removed 2 bases at V and 9 bases at J, with 11 bases between. From germline, CDR1 is MNHEY and CDR2 SVGEGT.

At least ten counts were recorded for this clonotype. J is TRBJ2-1 and V is TRBV20-1; D gene uncertain. CDR3 size: 14 residues. Per germline, CDR1 DFQATT and CDR2 SNEGSKA (reference sequence). Trimming pared 8 bases from V and 8 bases from J, leaving 22 bases between. The CDR3 DNA is TGCAGTTCCCGGCCCGGTTTCTCCTATGATGAGCAGTTCTTC. Amino acids: CSSRPGFSYDEQFF.

This clonotype was seen ten or more times. The CDR3 coding sequence is TGTGCCAGCAGTTTAGACACAGCCCAGCCCCAGCATTTT. Protein product: CASSLDTAQPQHF. The rearrangement links TRBV12-3 or TRBV12-4 to TRBJ1-5, with D hard to call. The CDR3 sequence is 13 residues long. Trimming removed 1 base from V and 7 bases from J, with 8 bases in between.